This T cell receptor beta chain was identified in a study of neurological immune-mediated disorders. TCRdb called the 5' RACE reads again in MiXCR, with one record for every CDR3 protein. In the table there are roughly 100,000 distinct CDR3 sequences, 3.5% of which are singletons. This clonotype has at least ten counts. This TCR was recovered from a young woman with multiple sclerosis. The specimen sequenced was PBMCs.

The CDR3 DNA sequence: TGTGCCAGCAGCCCAACGCTACAAGAGACCCAGTACTTC. It translates to CASSPTLQETQYF. The genes are TRBV7-3 and TRBJ2-5; D is unclear. Per the germline V gene, CDR1 is SGHTA and CDR2 is FQGTGA. Trimming took off 5 bases at V and 2 bases at J, with 9 bases between the two ends. CDR3 length: 13 amino acids.